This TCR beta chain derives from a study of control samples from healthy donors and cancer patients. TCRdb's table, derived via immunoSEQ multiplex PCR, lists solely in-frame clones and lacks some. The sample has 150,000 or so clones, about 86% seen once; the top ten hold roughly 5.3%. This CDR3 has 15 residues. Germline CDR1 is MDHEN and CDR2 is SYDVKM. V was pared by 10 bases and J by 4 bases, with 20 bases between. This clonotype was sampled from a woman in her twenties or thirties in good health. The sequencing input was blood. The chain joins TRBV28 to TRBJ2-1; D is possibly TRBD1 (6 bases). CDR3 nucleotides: TGTGCCACCCTCCGGGCGAACCAGGGGTACAATGAGCAGTTCTTC. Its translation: CATLRANQGYNEQFF.